This T cell receptor (beta chain) derives from a study of T-cell reconstitution after alpha-beta-depleted transplantation in children. Unique molecular identifiers were used to barcode this TCRbeta library. Via MiXCR, TCRdb re-called the PCR reads, giving one row per CDR3 protein. The sample contains approximately 590,000 distinct CDR3 sequences, 8% to 11% of which appear only once. This clonotype has a count of ten or more. Deletions cut 2 bases from V and 9 bases from J, with 19 bases between. Germline V gene data show CDR1 as MDHEN and CDR2 as SYDVKM. There are 15 residues in the CDR3. The sequence was obtained from a human donor who donated a stem cell graft to a child with acute myeloid leukemia. Sample: PBMCs from the stem cell graft donor, taken from the stem cell graft. This chain links TRBV28 with TRBJ2-5; D gene ambiguous. The CDR3 loop reads CASSLLGPNHRAQYF. DNA of the CDR3: TGTGCCAGCAGTTTACTCGGGCCAAATCACAGAGCCCAGTACTTC.